This T cell receptor beta chain stems from a study of control samples from healthy donors and cancer patients. Libraries were prepared by immunoSEQ multiplex PCR; TCRdb keeps only in-frame clonotypes and omits some of them. The repertoire holds hundreds of thousands of clones, with about four fifths as singletons. The CDR3 is made up of 12 amino acids. Trimming took off 6 bases at V and 8 bases at J, with 11 bases between the two ends. CDR1 and CDR2 (germline): SNHLY, FYNNEI. The genes are TRBV2 and TRBJ2-1; no reliable D call. The sequence was obtained from an older woman with lung cancer. The sequenced sample consisted of PBMCs. CDR3 bases: TGTGCCAGCAGGGAGAGGTCGGATGAGCAGTTCTTC. As protein: CASRERSDEQFF.